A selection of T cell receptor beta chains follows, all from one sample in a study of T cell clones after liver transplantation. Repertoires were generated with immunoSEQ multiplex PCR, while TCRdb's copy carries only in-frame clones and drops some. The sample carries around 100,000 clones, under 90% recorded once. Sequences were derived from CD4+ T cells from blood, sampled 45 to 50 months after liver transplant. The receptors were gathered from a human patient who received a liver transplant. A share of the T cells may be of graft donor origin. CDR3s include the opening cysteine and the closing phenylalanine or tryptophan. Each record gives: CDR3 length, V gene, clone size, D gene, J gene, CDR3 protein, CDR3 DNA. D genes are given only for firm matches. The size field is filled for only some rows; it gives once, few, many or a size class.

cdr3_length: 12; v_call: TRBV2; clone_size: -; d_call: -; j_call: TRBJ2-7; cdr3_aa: CASSVSRYEQYF; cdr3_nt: TGTGCCAGCAGCGTTAGTAGATACGAGCAGTACTTC
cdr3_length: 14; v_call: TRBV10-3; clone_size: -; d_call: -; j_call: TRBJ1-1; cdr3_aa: CAISGPTRNTEAFF; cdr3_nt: TGTGCCATCAGTGGACCTACACGGAACACTGAAGCTTTCTTT
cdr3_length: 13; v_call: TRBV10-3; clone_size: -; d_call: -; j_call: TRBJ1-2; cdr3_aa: CAISVEPGYGYTF; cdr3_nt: TGTGCCATCAGTGTCGAGCCAGGCTATGGCTACACCTTC
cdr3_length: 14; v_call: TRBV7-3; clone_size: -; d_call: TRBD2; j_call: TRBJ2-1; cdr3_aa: CASSNSGGYNEQFF; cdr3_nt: TGTGCCAGCAGCAATAGCGGGGGCTACAATGAGCAGTTCTTC
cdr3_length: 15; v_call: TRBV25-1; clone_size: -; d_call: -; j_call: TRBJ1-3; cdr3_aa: CASSVSLPSGNTIYF; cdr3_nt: TGTGCCAGCAGTGTATCCCTCCCCTCCGGAAACACCATATATTTT
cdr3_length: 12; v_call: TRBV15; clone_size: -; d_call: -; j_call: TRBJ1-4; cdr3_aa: CATSRDSWKLFF; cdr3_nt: TGTGCCACCAGCAGAGACAGTTGGAAACTGTTTTTT
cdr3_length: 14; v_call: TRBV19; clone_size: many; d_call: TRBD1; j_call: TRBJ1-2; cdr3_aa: CASSIPGGVYGYTF; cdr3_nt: TGTGCCAGTAGTATACCAGGGGGGGTATATGGCTACACCTTC
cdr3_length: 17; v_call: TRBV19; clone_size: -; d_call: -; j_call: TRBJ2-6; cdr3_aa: CASSIPGASSGANVLTF; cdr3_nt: TGTGCCAGTAGTATACCAGGGGCCAGCTCTGGGGCCAACGTCCTGACTTTC
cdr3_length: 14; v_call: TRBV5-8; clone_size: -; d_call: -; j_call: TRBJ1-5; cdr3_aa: CASSHTDSNQPQHF; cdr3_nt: TGTGCCAGCAGCCACACCGATAGCAATCAGCCCCAGCATTTT
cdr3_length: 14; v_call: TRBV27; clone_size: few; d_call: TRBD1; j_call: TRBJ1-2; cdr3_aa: CASSSPRQGGGYTF; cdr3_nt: TGTGCCAGCAGTTCACCACGACAGGGCGGAGGCTACACCTTC